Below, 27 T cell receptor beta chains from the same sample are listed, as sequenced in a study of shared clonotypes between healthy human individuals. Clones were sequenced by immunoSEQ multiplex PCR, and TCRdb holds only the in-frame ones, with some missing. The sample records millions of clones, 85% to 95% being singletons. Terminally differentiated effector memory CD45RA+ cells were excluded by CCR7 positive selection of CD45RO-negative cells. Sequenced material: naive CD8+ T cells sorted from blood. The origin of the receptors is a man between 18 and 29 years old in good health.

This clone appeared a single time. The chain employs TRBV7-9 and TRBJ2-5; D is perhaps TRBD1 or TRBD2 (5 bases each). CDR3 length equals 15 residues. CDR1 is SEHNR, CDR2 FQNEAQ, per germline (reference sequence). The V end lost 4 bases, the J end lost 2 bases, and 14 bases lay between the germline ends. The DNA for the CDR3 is TGTGCCAGCAGCTCGTCTCAGGGAGATCAAGAGACCCAGTACTTC. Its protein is CASSSSQGDQETQYF.

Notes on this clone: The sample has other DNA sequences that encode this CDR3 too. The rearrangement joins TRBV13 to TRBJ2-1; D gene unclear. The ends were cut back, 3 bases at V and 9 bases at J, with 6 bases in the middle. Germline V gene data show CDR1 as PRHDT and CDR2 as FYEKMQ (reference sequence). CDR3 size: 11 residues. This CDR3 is CASSLGGEQFF. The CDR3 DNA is TGTGCCAGCAGCTTGGGTGGTGAGCAGTTCTTC.

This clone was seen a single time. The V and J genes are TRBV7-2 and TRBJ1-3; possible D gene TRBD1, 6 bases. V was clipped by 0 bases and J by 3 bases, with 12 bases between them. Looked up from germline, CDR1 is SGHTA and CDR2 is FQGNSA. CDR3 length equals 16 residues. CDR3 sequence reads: CASSLAAGALGNTIYF. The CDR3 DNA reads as TGTGCCAGCAGCTTAGCGGCGGGGGCGCTTGGAAACACCATATATTTT.

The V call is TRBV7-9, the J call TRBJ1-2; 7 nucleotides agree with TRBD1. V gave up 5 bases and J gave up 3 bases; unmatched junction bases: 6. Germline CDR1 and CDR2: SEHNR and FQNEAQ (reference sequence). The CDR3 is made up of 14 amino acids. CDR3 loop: CASSPDRDDYGYTF. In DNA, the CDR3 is TGTGCCAGCAGCCCCGACAGGGATGACTATGGCTACACCTTC.

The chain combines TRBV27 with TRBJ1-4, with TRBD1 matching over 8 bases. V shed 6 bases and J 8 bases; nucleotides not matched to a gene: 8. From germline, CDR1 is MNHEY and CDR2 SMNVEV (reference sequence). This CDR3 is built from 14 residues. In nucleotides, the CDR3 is TGTGCCAGCAGCCTTACAGGGGGGCTGGAAAAACTGTTTTTT. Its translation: CASSLTGGLEKLFF. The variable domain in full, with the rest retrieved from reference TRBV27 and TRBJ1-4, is EAQVTQNPRYLITVTGKKLTVTCSQNMNHEYMSWYRQDPGLGLRQIYYSMNVEVTDKGDVPEGYKVSRKEKRNFPLILESPSPNQTSLYFCASSLTGGLEKLFFGSGTQLSVL.

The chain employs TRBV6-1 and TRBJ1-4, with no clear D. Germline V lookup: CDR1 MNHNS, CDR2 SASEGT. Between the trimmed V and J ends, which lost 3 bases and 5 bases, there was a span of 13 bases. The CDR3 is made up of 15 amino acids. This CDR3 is CASSETPGRNEKLFF. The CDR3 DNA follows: TGTGCCAGCAGTGAGACCCCAGGACGCAATGAAAAACTGTTTTTT.

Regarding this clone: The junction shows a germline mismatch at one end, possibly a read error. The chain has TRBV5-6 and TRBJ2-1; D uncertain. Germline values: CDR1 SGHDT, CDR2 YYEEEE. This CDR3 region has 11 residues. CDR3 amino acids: CASSLGPPHFF. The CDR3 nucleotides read TGTGCCAGCAGTTTGGGCCCCCCCCACTTCTTC.

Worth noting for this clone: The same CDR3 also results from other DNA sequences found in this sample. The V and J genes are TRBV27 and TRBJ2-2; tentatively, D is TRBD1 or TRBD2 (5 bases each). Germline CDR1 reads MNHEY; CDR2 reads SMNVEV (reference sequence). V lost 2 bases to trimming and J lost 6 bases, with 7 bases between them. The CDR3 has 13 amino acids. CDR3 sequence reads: CASSLLGAGELFF. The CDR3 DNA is TGTGCCAGCAGTTTACTGGGGGCCGGGGAGCTGTTTTTT.

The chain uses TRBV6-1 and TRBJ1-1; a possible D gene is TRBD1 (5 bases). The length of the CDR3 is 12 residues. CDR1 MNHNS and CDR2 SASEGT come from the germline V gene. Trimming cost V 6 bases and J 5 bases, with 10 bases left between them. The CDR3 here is CASRRGETEAFF. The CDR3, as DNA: TGTGCCAGCAGGCGGGGGGAAACTGAAGCTTTCTTT.

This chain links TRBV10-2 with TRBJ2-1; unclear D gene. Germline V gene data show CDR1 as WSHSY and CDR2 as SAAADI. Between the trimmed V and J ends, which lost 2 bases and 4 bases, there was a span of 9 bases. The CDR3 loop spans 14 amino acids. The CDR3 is CASSEGSRYNEQFF. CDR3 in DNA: TGCGCCAGCAGTGAGGGCAGTAGATACAATGAGCAGTTCTTC.

CDR3 DNA sequence: TGTGCCATCAGCCCGGCGGATCTTAGGACTGAAGCTTTCTTT. Protein sequence: CAISPADLRTEAFF. The chain joins TRBV10-3 to TRBJ1-1; no firm D call. Germline assignment: CDR1 ENHRY and CDR2 SYGVKD. V lost 6 bases to trimming and J lost 5 bases, with 16 bases between them. There are 14 residues in the CDR3.

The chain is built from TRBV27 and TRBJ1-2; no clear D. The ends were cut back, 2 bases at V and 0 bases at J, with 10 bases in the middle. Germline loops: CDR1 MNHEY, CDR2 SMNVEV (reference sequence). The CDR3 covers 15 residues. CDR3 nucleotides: TGTGCCAGCAGTTTAACATTCCTCACTAACTATGGCTACACCTTC. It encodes CASSLTFLTNYGYTF.

CDR3: CASSLGPGGIDEQFF. Here the CDR3 DNA reads TGTGCCAGCAGTTTAGGGCCAGGGGGGATCGATGAGCAGTTCTTC. The chain joins TRBV28 to TRBJ2-1; D possibly corresponds to TRBD1 (7 bases). This CDR3 spans 15 amino acids. V was cut by 2 bases and J by 8 bases, with 16 bases left in between. The germline gives CDR1 MDHEN, CDR2 SYDVKM.

The CDR3 is CANEKGPGDSPLHF. The CDR3 DNA sequence: TGTGCCAACGAGAAGGGCCCAGGTGATTCACCCCTCCACTTT. The V gene is TRBV28, the J gene TRBJ1-6, with D hard to call. This CDR3 comprises 14 residues. CDR1 and CDR2 (germline): MDHEN, SYDVKM. V lost 10 bases, J lost 8 bases, and 18 bases lay in between.

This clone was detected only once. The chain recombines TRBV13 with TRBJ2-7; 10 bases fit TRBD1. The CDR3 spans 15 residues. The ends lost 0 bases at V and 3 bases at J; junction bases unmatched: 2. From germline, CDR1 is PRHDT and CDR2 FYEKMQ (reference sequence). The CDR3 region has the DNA TGTGCCAGCAGCTTAGGTAGGACAGGGGGCTACGAGCAGTACTTC. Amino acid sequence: CASSLGRTGGYEQYF. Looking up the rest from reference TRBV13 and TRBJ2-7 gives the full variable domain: AAGVIQSPRHLIKEKRETATLKCYPIPRHDTVYWYQQGPGQDPQFLISFYEKMQSDKGSIPDRFSAQQFSDYHSELNMSSLELGDSALYFCASSLGRTGGYEQYFGPGTRLTVT.

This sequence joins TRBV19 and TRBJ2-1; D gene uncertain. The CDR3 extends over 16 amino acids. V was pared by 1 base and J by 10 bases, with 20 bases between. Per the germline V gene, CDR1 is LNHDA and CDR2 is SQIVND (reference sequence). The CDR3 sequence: CASSIVAPITSDEQFF. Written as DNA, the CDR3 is TGTGCCAGTAGTATAGTAGCTCCAATTACCAGCGACGAGCAGTTCTTC.

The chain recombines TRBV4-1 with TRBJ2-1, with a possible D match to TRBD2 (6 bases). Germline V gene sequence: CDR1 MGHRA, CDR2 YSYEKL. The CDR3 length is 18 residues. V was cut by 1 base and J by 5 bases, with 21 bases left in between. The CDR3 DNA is TGCGCCAGCAGCCAAGTCCCCCTCCCCGCGGGAAGGGACAATGAGCAGTTCTTC. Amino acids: CASSQVPLPAGRDNEQFF.

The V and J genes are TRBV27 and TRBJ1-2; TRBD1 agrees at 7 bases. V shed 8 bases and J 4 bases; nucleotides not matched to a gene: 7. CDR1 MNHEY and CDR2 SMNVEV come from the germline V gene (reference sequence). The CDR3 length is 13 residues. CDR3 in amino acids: CASSHRDSYGYTF. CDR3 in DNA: TGTGCCAGCTCCCACCGGGACAGCTATGGCTACACCTTC.

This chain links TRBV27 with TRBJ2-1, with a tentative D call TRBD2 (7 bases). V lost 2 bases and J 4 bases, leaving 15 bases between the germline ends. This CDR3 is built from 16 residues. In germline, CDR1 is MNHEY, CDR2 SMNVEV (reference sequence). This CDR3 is CASSLGAGARYNEQFF. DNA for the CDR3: TGTGCCAGCAGTTTAGGGGCGGGGGCGCGGTACAATGAGCAGTTCTTC.

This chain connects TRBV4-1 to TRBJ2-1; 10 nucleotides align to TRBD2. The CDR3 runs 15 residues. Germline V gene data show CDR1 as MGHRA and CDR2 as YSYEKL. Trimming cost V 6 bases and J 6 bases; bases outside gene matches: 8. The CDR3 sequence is CASRGSGGEVNEQFF. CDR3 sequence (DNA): TGCGCCAGCAGGGGAAGCGGGGGGGAGGTCAATGAGCAGTTCTTC.

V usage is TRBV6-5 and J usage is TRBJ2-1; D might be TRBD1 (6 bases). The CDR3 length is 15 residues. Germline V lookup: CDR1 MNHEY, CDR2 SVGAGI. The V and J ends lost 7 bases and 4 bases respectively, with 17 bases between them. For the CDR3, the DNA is TGTGCCAGCACCAACCAGGGGTTTGGGTACAATGAGCAGTTCTTC. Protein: CASTNQGFGYNEQFF.

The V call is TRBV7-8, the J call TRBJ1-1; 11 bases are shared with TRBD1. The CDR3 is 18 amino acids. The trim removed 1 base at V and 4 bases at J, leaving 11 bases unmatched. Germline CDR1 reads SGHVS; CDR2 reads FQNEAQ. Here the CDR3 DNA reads TGTGCCAGCAGCTTAGACGGGACAGGGGGAGGGCTTGGCACTGAAGCTTTCTTT. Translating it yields CASSLDGTGGGLGTEAFF. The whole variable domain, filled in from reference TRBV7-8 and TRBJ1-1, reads GAGVSQSPRYKVAKRGQDVALRCDPISGHVSLFWYQQALGQGPEFLTYFQNEAQLDKSGLPSDRFFAERPEGSVSTLKIQRTQQEDSAVYLCASSLDGTGGGLGTEAFFGQGTRLTVV.

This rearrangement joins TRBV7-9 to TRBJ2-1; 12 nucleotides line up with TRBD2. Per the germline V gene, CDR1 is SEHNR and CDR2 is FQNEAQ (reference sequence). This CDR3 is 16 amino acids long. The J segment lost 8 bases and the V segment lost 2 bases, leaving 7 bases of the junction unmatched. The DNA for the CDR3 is TGTGCCAGCAGCTTATTAGTTGCTAGCGGGAGGGATGAGCAGTTCTTC. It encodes CASSLLVASGRDEQFF. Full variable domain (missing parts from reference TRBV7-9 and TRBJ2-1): DTGVSQNPRHKITKRGQNVTFRCDPISEHNRLYWYRQTLGQGPEFLTYFQNEAQLEKSRLLSDRFSAERPKGSFSTLEIQRTEQGDSAMYLCASSLLVASGRDEQFFGPGTRLTVL.

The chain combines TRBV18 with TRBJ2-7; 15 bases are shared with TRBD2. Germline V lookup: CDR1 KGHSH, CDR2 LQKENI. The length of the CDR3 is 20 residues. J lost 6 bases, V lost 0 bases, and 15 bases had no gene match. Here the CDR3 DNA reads TGTGCCAGCTCACCACCAGGACTAGCGGGAGGGCCTCGGATCGTGCCCGAGCAGTACTTC. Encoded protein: CASSPPGLAGGPRIVPEQYF.

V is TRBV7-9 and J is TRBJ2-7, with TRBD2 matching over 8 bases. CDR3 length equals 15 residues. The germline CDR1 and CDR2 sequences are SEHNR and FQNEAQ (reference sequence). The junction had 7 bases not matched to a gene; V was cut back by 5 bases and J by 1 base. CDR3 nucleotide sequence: TGTGCCAGCAGCCCCGTGATAGCGGGATCCTACGAGCAGTACTTC. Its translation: CASSPVIAGSYEQYF.

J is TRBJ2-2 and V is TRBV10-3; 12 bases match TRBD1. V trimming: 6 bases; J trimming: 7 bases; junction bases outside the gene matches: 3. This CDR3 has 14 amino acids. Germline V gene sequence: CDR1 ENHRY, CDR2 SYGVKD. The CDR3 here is CAIRGQGAIGELFF. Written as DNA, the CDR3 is TGTGCCATCAGGGGACAGGGGGCGATCGGGGAGCTGTTTTTT.

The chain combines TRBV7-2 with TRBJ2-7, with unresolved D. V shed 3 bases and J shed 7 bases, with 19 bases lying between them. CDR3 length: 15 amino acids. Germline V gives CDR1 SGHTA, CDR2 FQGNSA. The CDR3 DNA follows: TGTGCCAGCAGCTTCGAGACTGCCTCTTCGCGGGAGCAGTACTTC. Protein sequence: CASSFETASSREQYF.